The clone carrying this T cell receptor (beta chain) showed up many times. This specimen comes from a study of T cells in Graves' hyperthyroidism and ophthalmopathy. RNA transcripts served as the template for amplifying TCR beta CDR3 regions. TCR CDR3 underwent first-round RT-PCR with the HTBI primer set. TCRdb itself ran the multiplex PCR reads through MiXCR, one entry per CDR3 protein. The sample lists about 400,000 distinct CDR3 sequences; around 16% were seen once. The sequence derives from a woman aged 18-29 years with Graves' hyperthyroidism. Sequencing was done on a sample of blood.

The CDR3 here is CASSLGGTPPGELFF. For the CDR3, the DNA is TGTGCCAGCAGCTTAGGCGGGACCCCCCCCGGGGAGCTGTTTTTT. The genes are TRBV7-2 and TRBJ2-2; a possible D gene is TRBD2 (6 bases). CDR3 size: 15 residues. Germline V lookup: CDR1 SGHTA, CDR2 FQGNSA. The V and J ends lost 1 base and 6 bases respectively, with 12 bases between them.